This is a list of T cell receptor beta chains from one sample in a study of blood T cell repertoires in COVID-19. The assay was immunoSEQ multiplex PCR, and TCRdb's table has in-frame clones only and misses some. Here the sample spans around 130,000 clones, more than 70% being singletons. What was sequenced was peripheral blood. The origin of the receptors is a human donor in a cohort sampled during active COVID-19. Both conserved end residues are part of each CDR3. The D gene is left open where the match is weak. Only some rows state a clone size, as once, few, many or a class for expanded clones.

D,V,J,size,CDR3,DNA
TRBD2,TRBV27,TRBJ2-7,NA,CASSPGGFVDYEQYF,TGTGCCAGCAGCCCCGGGGGGTTTGTCGACTACGAGCAGTACTTC
TRBD1,TRBV7-6,TRBJ2-7,NA,CASSSQRGPGEQYF,TGTGCCAGCAGCTCCCAAAGGGGGCCGGGGGAGCAGTACTTC
NA,TRBV5-6,TRBJ1-4,NA,CASSSGSLREKLFF,TGTGCCAGCAGCTCGGGATCCTTAAGGGAAAAACTGTTTTTT
NA,TRBV29-1,TRBJ2-6,NA,CSVEAQGLGGANVLTF,TGCAGCGTTGAAGCTCAGGGACTTGGGGGGGCCAACGTCCTGACTTTC
NA,TRBV19,TRBJ2-7,NA,CASSIDSVSYEQYF,TGTGCCAGTAGTATAGATTCCGTTTCCTACGAGCAGTACTTC
NA,TRBV25-1,TRBJ2-7,once,CASLSYEQYF,TGTGCCAGCCTCTCCTACGAGCAGTACTTC
TRBD1,TRBV7-9,TRBJ2-7,NA,CASSDTGQGSDEQYF,TGTGCCAGCAGCGACACGGGACAGGGGAGCGACGAGCAGTACTTC
NA,TRBV21-1,TRBJ2-7,NA,CASSKWFNEAGERPYEQYF,TGTGCCAGCAGCAAGTGGTTTAACGAGGCGGGAGAGAGGCCCTACGAGCAGTACTTC
TRBD2,TRBV7-8,TRBJ2-1,NA,CASSLNAGADPYNEQFF,TGTGCCAGCAGCTTAAACGCGGGAGCCGACCCCTACAATGAGCAGTTCTTC
NA,TRBV20-1,TRBJ2-7,NA,CSASWRESYEQYF,TGCAGTGCTAGTTGGAGGGAATCCTACGAGCAGTACTTC
TRBD1,TRBV27,TRBJ2-7,NA,CASSYSGTGGYEQYF,TGTGCCAGCAGTTACTCCGGGACAGGGGGCTACGAGCAGTACTTC
NA,TRBV28,TRBJ1-1,NA,CASSFRNTEAFF,TGTGCCAGCAGTTTCCGGAACACTGAAGCTTTCTTT
NA,TRBV29-1,TRBJ1-3,NA,CSVDGGPGNTIYF,TGCAGCGTTGACGGGGGGCCCGGAAACACCATATATTTT
TRBD2,TRBV6-5,TRBJ2-2,NA,CASSYPRGGRTGELFF,TGTGCCAGCAGTTACCCGCGGGGGGGGCGAACCGGGGAGCTGTTTTTT
TRBD1,TRBV11-3,TRBJ1-1,few,CASSLEGQLYTEAFF,TGTGCCAGCAGCTTAGAGGGACAGCTGTACACTGAAGCTTTCTTT
TRBD1,TRBV12-3/TRBV12-4,TRBJ2-7,NA,CASRERDRVEQYF,TGTGCCAGCAGGGAACGGGACAGGGTCGAGCAGTACTTC
TRBD1,TRBV11-3,TRBJ2-7,NA,CASSLGGTDRDEQYF,TGTGCCAGCAGCTTAGGGGGGACCGACAGGGACGAGCAGTACTTC
NA,TRBV9,TRBJ2-1,NA,CASSVRPGDEQFF,TGTGCCAGCAGCGTAAGGCCCGGGGATGAGCAGTTCTTC
NA,TRBV11-2,TRBJ1-1,few,CASSPSEASTEAFF,TGTGCCAGCAGCCCCTCGGAGGCGTCAACTGAAGCTTTCTTT